Listed below are T cell receptor beta chains from one sample, sequenced in a study of blood T cell repertoires in COVID-19. Clones were read by immunoSEQ multiplex PCR, and TCRdb kept only the in-frame ones, dropping some. The sample has about 310,000 clones; around 91% are singletons. The sample consisted of PBMCs or T cells enriched from blood (not recorded which). These receptors came from a woman under 30 with acute COVID-19. Each CDR3 is given with its conserved first and last residue.

V	J	CDR3
TRBV2	TRBJ2-3	CASSGSRTDTQYF
TRBV19	TRBJ1-2	CASSIDRGYGYTF
TRBV5-8	TRBJ2-7	CASSFILWTGGAIGYEQYF
TRBV24-1	TRBJ2-5	CATSWTGEDGTQYF
TRBV9	TRBJ2-5	CASSARPGETQYF
TRBV27	TRBJ1-2	CASSRDRGLGYTF
TRBV29-1	TRBJ2-7	CSVGDTSGRDYEQYF
TRBV18	TRBJ1-5	CASSPSRTGFQPQHF
TRBV14	TRBJ1-1	CASSQDHAFTEAFF
TRBV27	TRBJ2-5	CASSLTGLRETQYF
TRBV27	TRBJ2-1	CASLGLAGLNEQFF
TRBV23-1	TRBJ1-1	CASSQSGGTEAFF
TRBV28	TRBJ1-1	CASSLGRQGVETEAFF
TRBV11-2	TRBJ2-3	CASSLGLRESGWSTDTQYF
TRBV19	TRBJ2-3	CASSIGLAGEPQYF
TRBV28	TRBJ2-1	CASRGGGTLYNEQFF
TRBV12-3/TRBV12-4	TRBJ1-5	CASSSGRWQPQHF
TRBV30	TRBJ2-3	CAWSVGTGGADTQYF
TRBV7-6	TRBJ2-7	CASSTSGRGGEQYF
TRBV19	TRBJ2-3	CASSATGTPSTDTQYF
TRBV7-2	TRBJ1-5	CASSLVGGAGKGNQPQHF
TRBV7-9	TRBJ2-3	CASSSQGSTDTQYF
TRBV19	TRBJ1-5	CASSSGTGGHRQPQHF
TRBV29-1	TRBJ1-1	CSTKTGMWTEAFF
TRBV6-5	TRBJ2-1	CASSRGQGNNEQFF
TRBV19	TRBJ2-1	CASRISTYSGRGSYNEQFF
TRBV7-9	TRBJ2-7	CASSYRDSPYEQYF
TRBV9	TRBJ2-2	CASTLHPGANTGELFF
TRBV9	TRBJ2-2	CASSVLPGELFF
TRBV19	TRBJ1-5	CASSMAQNSNQPQHF
TRBV6-1	TRBJ2-1	CASSESGVVHGRRSYNEQFF
TRBV5-4	TRBJ2-5	CASRGGGSPQETQYF
TRBV7-9	TRBJ2-7	CASSPGTGTSGSYEQYF
TRBV28	TRBJ2-3	CASSLLASTDTQYF
TRBV9	TRBJ1-1	CASSVDGGGTEAFF
TRBV11-3	TRBJ1-3	CASSLLPENTIYF
TRBV6-1	TRBJ1-1	CASSETGTLNTEAFF
TRBV19	TRBJ2-3	CASSIEVWGSQGRDTQYF
TRBV28	TRBJ2-1	CASFETSNEQFF
TRBV27	TRBJ1-4	CASRQRGEKLFF
TRBV6-4	TRBJ2-2	CASGTGDTGELFF
TRBV12-3/TRBV12-4	TRBJ1-1	CASSFRRYTEAFF
TRBV5-1	TRBJ1-2	CASSPGHPTNHYGYTF
TRBV14	TRBJ2-1	CASSQGSGEISSYNEQFF
TRBV28	TRBJ2-7	CASRSSASYEQYF
TRBV29-1	TRBJ2-7	CSVRTGSVEQYF
TRBV9	TRBJ1-5	CASSPAPGLNQPQHF
TRBV7-3	TRBJ2-3	CASSSAGLAADTQYF
TRBV29-1	TRBJ2-3	CSVAAGTSGTDTQYF
TRBV6-5	TRBJ1-5	CASRVTGGDQPQHF
TRBV19	TRBJ2-7	CASSIGTGRYEQYF
TRBV12-3/TRBV12-4	TRBJ1-2	CASSGNRGYGYTF
TRBV28	TRBJ1-1	CASSLTRTVNTEAFF